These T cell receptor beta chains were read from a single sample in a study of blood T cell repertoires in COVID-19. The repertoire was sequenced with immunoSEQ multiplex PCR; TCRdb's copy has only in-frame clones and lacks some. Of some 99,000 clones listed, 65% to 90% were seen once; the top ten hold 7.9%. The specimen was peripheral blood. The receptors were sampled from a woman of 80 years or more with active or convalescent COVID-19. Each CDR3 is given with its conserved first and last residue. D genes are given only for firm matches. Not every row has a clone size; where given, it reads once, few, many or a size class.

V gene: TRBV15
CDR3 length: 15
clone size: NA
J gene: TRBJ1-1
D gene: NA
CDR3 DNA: TGTGCCACCAGCAGAGGATCGAACATGAACACTGAAGCTTTCTTT
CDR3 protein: CATSRGSNMNTEAFF

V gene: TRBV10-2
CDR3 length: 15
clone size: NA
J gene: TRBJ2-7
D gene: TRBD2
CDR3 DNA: TGCGCCAGCAGACGGACTAGCGGGAGTACGGGGGAGCAGTACTTC
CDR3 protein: CASRRTSGSTGEQYF

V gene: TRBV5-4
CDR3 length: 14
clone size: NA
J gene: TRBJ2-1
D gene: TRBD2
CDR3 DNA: TGTGCCAGCAGCCGTGTGGGGGGGAGGAATGAGCAGTTCTTC
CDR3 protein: CASSRVGGRNEQFF

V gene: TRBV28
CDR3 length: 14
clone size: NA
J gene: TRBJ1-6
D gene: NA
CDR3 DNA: TGTGCCAGCAGTTTATTCAGGGATAATTCACCCCTCCACTTT
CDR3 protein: CASSLFRDNSPLHF

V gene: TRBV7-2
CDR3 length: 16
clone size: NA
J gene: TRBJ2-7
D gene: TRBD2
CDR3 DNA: TGTGCCAGCAGCTTAGCGACAGGTAGCGGGGGGTTAGAGCAGTACTTC
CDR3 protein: CASSLATGSGGLEQYF

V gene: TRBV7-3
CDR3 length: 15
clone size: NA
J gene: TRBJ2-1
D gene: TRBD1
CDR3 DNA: TGTGCCAGCAGCCCAGGCGGACAGGTCTACAATGAGCAGTTCTTC
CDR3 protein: CASSPGGQVYNEQFF

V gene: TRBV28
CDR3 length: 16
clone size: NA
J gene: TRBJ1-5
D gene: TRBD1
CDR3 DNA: TGTGCCAGCAGGCGGACAGGGGGGACTGGTAATCAGCCCCAGCATTTT
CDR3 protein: CASRRTGGTGNQPQHF

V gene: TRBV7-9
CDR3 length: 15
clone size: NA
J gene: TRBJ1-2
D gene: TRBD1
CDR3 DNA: TGTGCCAGCAGCCCATCCGGGACAGGGATCTATGGCTACACCTTC
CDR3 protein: CASSPSGTGIYGYTF

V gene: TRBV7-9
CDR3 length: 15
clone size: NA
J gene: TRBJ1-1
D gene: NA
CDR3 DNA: TGTGCCAGCAGCCTCAACAACAACATGAACACTGAAGCTTTCTTT
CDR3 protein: CASSLNNNMNTEAFF

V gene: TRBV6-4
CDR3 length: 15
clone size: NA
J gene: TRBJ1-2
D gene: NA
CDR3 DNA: TGTGCCAGCAGTCGGGAGGAGCTCTCTAACTATGGCTACACCTTC
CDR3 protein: CASSREELSNYGYTF

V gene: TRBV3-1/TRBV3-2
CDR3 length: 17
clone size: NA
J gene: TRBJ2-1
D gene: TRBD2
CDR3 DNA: TGTGCCAGCAGCCCACAGGGGACTAGCGGGAGCGGGAATGAGCAGTTCTTC
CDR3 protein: CASSPQGTSGSGNEQFF

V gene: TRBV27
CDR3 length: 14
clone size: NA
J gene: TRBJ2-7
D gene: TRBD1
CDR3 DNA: TGTGCCAGCAGTTTATATTCACAGGGGGCCGAGCAGTACTTC
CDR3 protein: CASSLYSQGAEQYF

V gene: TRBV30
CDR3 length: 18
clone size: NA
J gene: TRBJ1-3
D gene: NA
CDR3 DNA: TGTGCCTGGACCTCACCCTCACCGGGACACCGAACCGGAAACACCATATATTTT
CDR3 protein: CAWTSPSPGHRTGNTIYF

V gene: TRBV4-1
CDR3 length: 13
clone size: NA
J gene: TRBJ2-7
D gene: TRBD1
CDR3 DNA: TGCGCCAGCAGCCACAGACAGGGTCGGGAGCAGTACTTC
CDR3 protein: CASSHRQGREQYF

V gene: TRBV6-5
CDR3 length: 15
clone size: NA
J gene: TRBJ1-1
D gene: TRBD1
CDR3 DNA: TGTGCCAGCAGTATAACAGGGGGATGGTTAACTGAAGCTTTCTTT
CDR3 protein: CASSITGGWLTEAFF

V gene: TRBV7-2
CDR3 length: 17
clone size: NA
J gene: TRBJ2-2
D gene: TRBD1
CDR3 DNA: TGTGCCAGCAGCGAAGGACAGGCCTCGCACCACACCGGGGAGCTGTTTTTT
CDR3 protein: CASSEGQASHHTGELFF

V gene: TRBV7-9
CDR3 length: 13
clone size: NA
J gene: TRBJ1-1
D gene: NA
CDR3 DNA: TGTGCCAGCAGCTTACAGGGAGGGACTGAAGCTTTCTTT
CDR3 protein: CASSLQGGTEAFF

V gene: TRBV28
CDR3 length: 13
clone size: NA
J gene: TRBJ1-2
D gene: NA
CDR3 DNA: TGTGCCAGCAGGTTACAGGTTAACTATGGCTACACCTTC
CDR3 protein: CASRLQVNYGYTF

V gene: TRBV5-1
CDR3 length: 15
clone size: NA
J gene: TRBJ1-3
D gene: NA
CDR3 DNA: TGCGCCAGCAGCACGGACAAGAGCTCTGGAAACACCATATATTTT
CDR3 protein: CASSTDKSSGNTIYF

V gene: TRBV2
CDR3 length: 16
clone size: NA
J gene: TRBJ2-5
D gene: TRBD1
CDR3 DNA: TGTGCCAGCAGTGTATTGGTTGCAGGGGGCGAAGAGACCCAGTACTTC
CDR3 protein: CASSVLVAGGEETQYF

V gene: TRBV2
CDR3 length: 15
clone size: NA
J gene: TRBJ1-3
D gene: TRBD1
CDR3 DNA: TGTGCCAGCAGGGCCCGACAGGGGACAGGAAACACCATATATTTT
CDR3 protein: CASRARQGTGNTIYF

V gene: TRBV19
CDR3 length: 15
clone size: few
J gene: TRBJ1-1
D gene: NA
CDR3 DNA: TGTGCCAGTAGTATACCTGTACAGGGTGTCACTGAAGCTTTCTTT
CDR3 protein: CASSIPVQGVTEAFF

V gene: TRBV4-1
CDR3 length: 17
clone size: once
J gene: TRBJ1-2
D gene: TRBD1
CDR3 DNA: TGCGCCAGCAGCCAAGTCTTTAGGATCAGGGGGAACTATGGCTACACCTTC
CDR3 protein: CASSQVFRIRGNYGYTF

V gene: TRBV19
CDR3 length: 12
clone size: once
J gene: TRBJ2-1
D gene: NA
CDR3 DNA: TGTGCCACAACCACAGAGTACAATGAGCAGTTCTTC
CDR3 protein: CATTTEYNEQFF

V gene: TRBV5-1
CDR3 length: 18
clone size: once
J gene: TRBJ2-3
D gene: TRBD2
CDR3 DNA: TGCGCCAGCAGCGCCGGACTAGCGGGAGGGTCGGGCATAGATACGCAGTATTTT
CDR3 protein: CASSAGLAGGSGIDTQYF

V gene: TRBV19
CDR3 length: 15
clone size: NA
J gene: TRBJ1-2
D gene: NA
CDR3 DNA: TGTGCCAGTAGCACCTGGCATTTCGCTAACTATGGCTACACCTTC
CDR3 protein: CASSTWHFANYGYTF

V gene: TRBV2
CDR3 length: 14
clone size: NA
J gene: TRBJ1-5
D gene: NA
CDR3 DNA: TGTGCCAGCAGTGAAGTTAAGGGGAATCAGCCCCAGCATTTT
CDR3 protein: CASSEVKGNQPQHF

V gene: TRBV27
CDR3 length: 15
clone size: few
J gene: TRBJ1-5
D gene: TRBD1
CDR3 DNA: TGTGCCAGCAGCATTAGTGACAGGGTAGCTCAGCCCCAGCATTTT
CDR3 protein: CASSISDRVAQPQHF

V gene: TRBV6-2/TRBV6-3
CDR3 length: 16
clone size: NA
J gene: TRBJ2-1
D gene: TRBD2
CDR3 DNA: TGTGCCAGCAGTCATCCGGGACTAGCGGGGTACAATGAGCAGTTCTTC
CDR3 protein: CASSHPGLAGYNEQFF

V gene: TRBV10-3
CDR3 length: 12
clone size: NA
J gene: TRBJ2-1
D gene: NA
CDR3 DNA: TGTGCCATCAGCGACATCTACAATGAGCAGTTCTTC
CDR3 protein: CAISDIYNEQFF

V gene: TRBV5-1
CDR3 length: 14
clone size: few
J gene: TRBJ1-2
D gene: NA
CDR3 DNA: TGCGCCAGCAGCTTGGGTCAGGGTCTCTATGGCTACACCTTC
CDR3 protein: CASSLGQGLYGYTF

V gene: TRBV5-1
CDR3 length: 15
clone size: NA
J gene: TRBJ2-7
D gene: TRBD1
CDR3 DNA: TGCGCCAGCAGCTTGGGGGGGACAGGAGGCTACGAGCAGTACTTC
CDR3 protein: CASSLGGTGGYEQYF

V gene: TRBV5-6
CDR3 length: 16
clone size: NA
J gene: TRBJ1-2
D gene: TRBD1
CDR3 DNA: TGTGCCAGCAACGGCCGGACAGGGGTCCGAAACTATGGCTACACCTTC
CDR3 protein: CASNGRTGVRNYGYTF

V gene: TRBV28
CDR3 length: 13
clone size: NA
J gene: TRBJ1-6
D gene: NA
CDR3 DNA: TGTGCCAGCAGTCCCACAGGGTACTCACCCCTCCACTTT
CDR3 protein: CASSPTGYSPLHF

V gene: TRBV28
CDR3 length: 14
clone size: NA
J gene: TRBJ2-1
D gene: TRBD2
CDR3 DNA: TGTGCCAGCAGGGTGGGAGGGCCTCGGAATGAGCAGTTCTTC
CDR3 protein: CASRVGGPRNEQFF

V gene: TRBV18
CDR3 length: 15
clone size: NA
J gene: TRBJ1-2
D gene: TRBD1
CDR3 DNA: TGTGCCAGCTCACCCGGACAGGGTGTCTTGCAGGGCTACACCTTC
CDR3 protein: CASSPGQGVLQGYTF

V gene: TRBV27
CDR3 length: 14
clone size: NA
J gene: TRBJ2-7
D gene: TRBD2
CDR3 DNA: TGTGCCAGCAGCCCGCGGGAGGGCTCCTACGAGCAGTACTTC
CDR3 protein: CASSPREGSYEQYF

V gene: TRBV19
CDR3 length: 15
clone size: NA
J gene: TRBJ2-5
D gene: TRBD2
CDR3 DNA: TGTGCCAGTAGTATAGGGCTAGCGGGAGGTGAGACCCAGTACTTC
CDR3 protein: CASSIGLAGGETQYF

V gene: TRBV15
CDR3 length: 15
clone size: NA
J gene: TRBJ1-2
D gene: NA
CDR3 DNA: TGTGCCACCAGCCCAGAGTTAGTCAGGGCTCCCGGCTACACCTTC
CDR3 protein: CATSPELVRAPGYTF

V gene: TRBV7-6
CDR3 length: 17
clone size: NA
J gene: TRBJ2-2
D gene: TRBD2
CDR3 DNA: TGTGCCAGCAGCTTAGCCGGGACTAGCCTCAGCACCGGGGAGCTGTTTTTT
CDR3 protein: CASSLAGTSLSTGELFF

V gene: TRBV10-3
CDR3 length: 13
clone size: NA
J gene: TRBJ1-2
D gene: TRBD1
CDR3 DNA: TGTGCCATACGACAGGGGGCAATAGATGGCTACACCTTC
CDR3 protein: CAIRQGAIDGYTF

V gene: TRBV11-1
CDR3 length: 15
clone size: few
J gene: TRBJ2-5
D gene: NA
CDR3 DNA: TGTGCCAGCAGCTTAGGCGCGCACAGTCAAGAGACCCAGTACTTC
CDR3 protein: CASSLGAHSQETQYF

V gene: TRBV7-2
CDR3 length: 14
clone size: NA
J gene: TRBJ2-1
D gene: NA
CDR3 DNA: TGTGCCAGCAGCTTTGGCCGGGACTACAATGAGCAGTTCTTC
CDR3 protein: CASSFGRDYNEQFF

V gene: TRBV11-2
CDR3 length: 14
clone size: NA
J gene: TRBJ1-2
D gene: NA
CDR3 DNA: TGTGCCAGCAGCCCCTCCCGGGGGGCGCTGGGCTACACCTTC
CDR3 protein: CASSPSRGALGYTF

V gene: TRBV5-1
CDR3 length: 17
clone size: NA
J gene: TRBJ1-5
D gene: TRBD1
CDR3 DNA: TGCGCCAGCAGCTTAGGCTACGGACAGGAACTCAATCAGCCCCAGCATTTT
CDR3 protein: CASSLGYGQELNQPQHF

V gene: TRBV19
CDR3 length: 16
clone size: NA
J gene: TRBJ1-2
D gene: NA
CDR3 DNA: TGTGCCAGTAGGGGCCGGCCCGGTGTAATCAACTATGGCTACACCTTC
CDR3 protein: CASRGRPGVINYGYTF

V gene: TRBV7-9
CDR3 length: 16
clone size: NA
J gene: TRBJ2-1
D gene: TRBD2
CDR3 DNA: TGTGCCAGCAGCCCTAGGACTAGCCGGAACTACAATGAGCAGTTCTTC
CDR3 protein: CASSPRTSRNYNEQFF

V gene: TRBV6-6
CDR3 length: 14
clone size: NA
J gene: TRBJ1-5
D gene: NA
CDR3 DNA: TGTGCCAGCAGTTCCGAGAATAGCAATCAGCCCCAGCATTTT
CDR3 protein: CASSSENSNQPQHF